This TCR beta chain is from a study of neurological immune-mediated disorders. The T cells used for sorted libraries numbered approximately 1 million, either CD4+ or CD8+. From germline, CDR1 is SGHNT and CDR2 YYREEE (reference sequence). The CDR3 loop spans 15 amino acids. V was clipped by 0 bases and J by 2 bases, with 11 bases between them. The sample holds many counts of this clonotype. MiXCR was run by TCRdb on the 5' RACE reads, yielding one entry per CDR3 protein. The table lists 20,000 to 25,000 distinct CDR3 sequences, about 6% of them singletons, with about 45% in the top ten. Input material: CD8+ T cells from blood. J is TRBJ1-2 and V is TRBV5-4, with D hard to call. This TCR was sampled from a man younger than 30 in good health. The CDR3 loop reads CASSLDPLGNYGYTF. DNA of the CDR3: TGTGCCAGCAGCTTGGATCCTCTGGGGAACTATGGCTACACCTTC.